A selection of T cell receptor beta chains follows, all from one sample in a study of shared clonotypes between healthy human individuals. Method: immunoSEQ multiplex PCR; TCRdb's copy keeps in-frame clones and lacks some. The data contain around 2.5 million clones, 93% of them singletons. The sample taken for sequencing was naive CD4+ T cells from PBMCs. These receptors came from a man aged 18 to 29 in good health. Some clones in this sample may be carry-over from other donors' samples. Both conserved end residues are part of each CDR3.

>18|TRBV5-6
CASSLIGGIAGTGSEQYF
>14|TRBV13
CASRPGGRAYEQYF
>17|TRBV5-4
CASSLGGLAGFTGELFF
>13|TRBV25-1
CASSEYTSYGYTF
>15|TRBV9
CARDKLTGVPYEQYF
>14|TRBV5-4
CASSLPTDYNEQFF
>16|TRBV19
CASSIAAIHSGNTIYF
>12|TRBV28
CASLFNQGEAFF
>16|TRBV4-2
CASSPRDGQRYEKLFF
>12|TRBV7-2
CASQRTGVAQYF
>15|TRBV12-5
CASGSGLVGAGELFF
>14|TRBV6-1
CASSAPKTGHEQFF
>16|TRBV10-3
CAIRKTGTGNNSPLHF
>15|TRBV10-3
CAISDQRQGTDTQYF
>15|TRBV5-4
CASTRTSGFQETQYF
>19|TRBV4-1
CASSHPPGLAVLAKNIQYF
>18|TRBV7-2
CASSHYPPTGGGTDTQYF
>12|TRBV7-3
CASSLVRREAFF
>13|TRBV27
CASSLLQGNGYTF
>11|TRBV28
CASRMRGAQYF
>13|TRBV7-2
CASSPDRSYEQYF
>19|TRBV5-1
CASSLSSGLAGGGRETQYF
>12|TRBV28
CASSLLGNEQFF
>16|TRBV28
CATNDGGALANEKLFF
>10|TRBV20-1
CSAVSAEQYF
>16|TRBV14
CASSQGREGRGEKLFF
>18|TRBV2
CASRPGTSGRTNTGELFF
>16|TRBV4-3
CASSATTSGMYNEQFF
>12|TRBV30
CAWTPLNYGYTF
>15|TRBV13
CASSSGEAGSGTQYF
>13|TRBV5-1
CAAGPENTGELFF
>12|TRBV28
CASSISRYEQYF
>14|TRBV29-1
CSVEESRGPYEQYF
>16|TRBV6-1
CASSEGLAGWIETQYF
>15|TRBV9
CASSAPHGVNTEAFF
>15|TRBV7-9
CATRVGGQGTEKLFF